The 18 T cell receptor beta chains below were found in one sample sequenced in a study of blood T cell repertoires in COVID-19. TCRdb's copy holds only in-frame clones and misses some; the assay was immunoSEQ multiplex PCR. The data contain around 240,000 clones, approximately 82% of them seen just once; the ten biggest clones take up under 2%. Sequencing used peripheral blood. These receptor sequences come from an elderly woman with acute or convalescent COVID-19.

This clone turned up a few times. V usage is TRBV7-8 and J usage is TRBJ1-6; 7 bases agree with TRBD1. With V trimmed by 0 bases and J by 5 bases, 19 bases remained unmatched. Germline CDR1 reads SGHVS; CDR2 reads FQNEAQ. The CDR3 contains 21 residues. CDR3 in DNA: TGTGCCAGCAGCTTAGCGGATATGCCGGGACAGCTAGGGGCAAATAATTCACCCCTCCACTTT. This gives the protein CASSLADMPGQLGANNSPLHF.

This chain links TRBV3-1 (or the pseudogene TRBV3-2) with TRBJ2-5, with D possibly matching TRBD1 (5 bases). V was trimmed by 1 base and J by 3 bases, leaving 12 bases between them. The CDR3 runs 15 residues. Germline V gene sequence: CDR1 LGHDT, CDR2 YNNKEL (reference sequence). For the CDR3, the DNA is TGTGCCAGCAGCCAAGGCCAGGGTAGGGAAGAGACCCAGTACTTC. Its protein is CASSQGQGREETQYF.

The genes are TRBV7-8 and TRBJ2-7; D gene unclear. CDR1 and CDR2 (germline): SGHVS, FQNEAQ. The V end was cut by 1 base, the J end by 3 bases, with 13 bases between. This CDR3 has 15 amino acids. The chain's CDR3 is CASSLVSSGFYEQYF. The CDR3 DNA sequence: TGTGCCAGCAGCTTAGTGTCTAGTGGATTCTACGAGCAGTACTTC.

J is TRBJ1-2 and V is TRBV7-2; D remains ambiguous. V was clipped by 0 bases and J by 6 bases, with 8 bases between them. CDR3 size: 13 residues. The germline CDR1 and CDR2 sequences are SGHTA and FQGNSA. The CDR3 loop is CASSLARRDGYTF. In DNA, the CDR3 is TGTGCCAGCAGCTTAGCGAGGAGGGATGGCTACACCTTC.

This sequence joins TRBV7-8 and TRBJ1-6; TRBD1 matches 7 bases. Germline V gene data show CDR1 as SGHVS and CDR2 as FQNEAQ. Germline trimming cut 5 bases from V and 3 bases from J; bases unmatched to any gene: 13. The CDR3 loop spans 18 amino acids. The DNA of the CDR3 is TGTGCCAGCAGCGCTTCATCAACAGGGGCGATCTATAATTCACCCCTCCACTTT. Amino acid sequence: CASSASSTGAIYNSPLHF.

This clone was counted once. The chain has TRBV2 and TRBJ1-2, with D possibly matching TRBD1 (6 bases). The V gene lost 6 bases and the J gene lost 1 base, with 15 bases spanning the gap. Germline V gives CDR1 SNHLY, CDR2 FYNNEI. This CDR3 is 15 amino acids long. The CDR3 bases are TGTGCCAGCAGGTTACAGGGAAGGGGTAACTATGGCTACACCTTC. Translation: CASRLQGRGNYGYTF. Using reference TRBV2 and TRBJ1-2 for the parts outside the CDR3, the full variable domain is EPEVTQTPSHQVTQMGQEVILRCVPISNHLYFYWYRQILGQKVEFLVSFYNNEISEKSEIFDDQFSVERPDGSNFTLKIRSTKLEDSAMYFCASRLQGRGNYGYTFGSGTRLTVV.

The chain links TRBV7-3 to TRBJ1-5, with 7 bases that match TRBD1. The germline gives CDR1 SGHTA, CDR2 FQGTGA. V lost 2 bases, J lost 5 bases, and 0 bases stayed unmatched. The length of the CDR3 is 13 residues. In nucleotides, the CDR3 is TGTGCCAGCAGCTTAGGACAGGATCAGCCCCAGCATTTT. This translates into CASSLGQDQPQHF.

This clone turned up a few times. The V and J genes are TRBV7-2 and TRBJ2-2, with D possibly matching TRBD1 (6 bases). The CDR3 is made up of 15 amino acids. Germline loops: CDR1 SGHTA, CDR2 FQGNSA. Trimming took 3 bases from V and 1 from J, leaving 9 bases between them. CDR3: CASSLRDKNTGELFF. DNA of the CDR3: TGTGCCAGCAGCTTGAGGGACAAGAACACCGGGGAGCTGTTTTTT.

V gene TRBV18 combines with J gene TRBJ2-1; TRBD2 aligns across 8 bases. V shed 5 bases, J shed 0 bases, and the junction held 3 bases outside the gene matches. The CDR3 spans 15 residues. Germline V gene data show CDR1 as KGHSH and CDR2 as LQKENI. This CDR3 is CASSLAGSSYNEQFF. As DNA, the CDR3 is TGTGCCAGCTCATTAGCGGGAAGCTCCTACAATGAGCAGTTCTTC.

The chain links TRBV5-4 to TRBJ2-7, with 8 bases fitting TRBD1. V dropped 4 bases and J dropped 4; count of bases not matched to a gene: 10. The CDR3 runs 15 residues. Germline V gene lookup returns CDR1 SGHNT and CDR2 YYREEE (reference sequence). CDR3: CASSPNRGALYEQYF. The CDR3 coding sequence is TGTGCCAGCAGCCCGAACAGGGGGGCACTATACGAGCAGTACTTC.

The chain employs TRBV7-2 and TRBJ1-4, with 12 bases that match TRBD1. The V segment lost 2 bases and the J segment 8 bases; nucleotides outside the gene matches: 3. This CDR3 is built from 15 residues. Germline CDR1 is SGHTA and CDR2 is FQGNSA. The CDR3 here is CASSLLGTGGEKLFF. CDR3 coding DNA: TGTGCCAGCAGCTTACTGGGGACAGGGGGCGAAAAACTGTTTTTT.

The chain recombines TRBV28 with TRBJ2-6; 9 bases match TRBD1. V dropped 5 bases and J dropped 2; count of bases not matched to a gene: 13. The CDR3 covers 19 residues. Germline CDR1 is MDHEN and CDR2 is SYDVKM. CDR3 bases: TGTGCCAGCAGTCACCATGGTGGGGGACAGGGAACTGGGGCCAACGTCCTGACTTTC. Translation: CASSHHGGGQGTGANVLTF.

The CDR3 DNA is TGTGCCAGCAGCAGGGAGGGTCAGTGGGCACCCCTCCACTTT. Translation gives CASSREGQWAPLHF. The chain uses TRBV6-5 and TRBJ1-6, with D perhaps TRBD1 (5 bases). Trimming removed 6 bases from V and 11 bases from J, with 17 bases in between. From germline, CDR1 is MNHEY and CDR2 SVGAGI. This CDR3 is 14 amino acids long.

This chain joins TRBV9 and TRBJ2-5; TRBD2 matches at 8 bases. Germline loops: CDR1 SGDLS, CDR2 YYNGEE. The CDR3 loop spans 15 amino acids. V was clipped by 7 bases and J by 2 bases; unmatched bases: 10. CDR3 loop: CASGKSGGSQETQYF. CDR3 sequence (DNA): TGTGCCAGCGGAAAAAGCGGGGGATCACAAGAGACCCAGTACTTC.

This clone occurred a few times. This sequence joins TRBV28 and TRBJ1-5; D gene ambiguous. The CDR3 contains 13 residues. Germline loops: CDR1 MDHEN, CDR2 SYDVKM. Trimming left V 3 bases short and J 11 bases short, with 14 bases between. The CDR3 DNA sequence: TGTGCCAGCAGTTTTCTACGCCAATCGGCCCAGCATTTT. It codes for CASSFLRQSAQHF.

V gene TRBV2 combines with J gene TRBJ1-1; TRBD1 aligns across 7 bases. Germline CDR1 and CDR2: SNHLY and FYNNEI. With 11 bases clipped from V and 6 bases from J, the junction kept 18 bases outside the gene matches. CDR3 length: 15 residues. CDR3 in DNA: TGTGCCGACTCCAAACAGGGGATCCTCTTATCTGAAGCTTTCTTT. Protein sequence: CADSKQGILLSEAFF.

The chain combines TRBV15 with TRBJ2-3, with 11 bases aligning to TRBD2. This CDR3 spans 16 amino acids. V shed 6 bases, J shed 6 bases, and the junction held 11 bases outside the gene matches. Looked up from germline, CDR1 is LNHNV and CDR2 is YYDKDF (reference sequence). CDR3 sequence reads: CATRASGRQKGDTQYF. The CDR3 coding sequence is TGTGCCACCAGAGCTAGCGGGAGGCAGAAGGGGGATACGCAGTATTTT.

This clone was seen just once. The gene calls are TRBV12-3 or TRBV12-4 and TRBJ1-1; TRBD1 matches at 7 bases. CDR3 length equals 13 residues. V shed 6 bases and J 1 base; nucleotides not matched to a gene: 2. CDR3 DNA: TGTGCCAGCAGGGGACAGCAGAACACTGAAGCTTTCTTT. Translation gives CASRGQQNTEAFF.